This TCR beta chain was identified during a study of cytomegalovirus exposure and HLA in healthy donors. The PCR made use of 60 Vbeta and 13 Jbeta primers. This table comes from immunoSEQ multiplex PCR, and its TCRdb copy is limited to in-frame clones, with some not included. Of 200,000 to 250,000 clones in the sample, around 80% were seen once. This CDR3 has 18 amino acids. In germline, CDR1 is GTSNPN, CDR2 SVGIG (reference sequence). Losses at the gene ends were 1 base for V and 5 bases for J; bases not matched to a gene: 11. Specimen: PBMCs. This TCR was recovered from a woman between 35 and 50 years old in good health and CMV-seronegative. The chain is built from TRBV30 and TRBJ2-2; 12 bases map to TRBD2. The CDR3 bases are TGTGCCTGGAGTGGTTGGCTAGCGGGGGGGCGCTCAACCGGGGAGCTGTTTTTT. Translation gives CAWSGWLAGGRSTGELFF.